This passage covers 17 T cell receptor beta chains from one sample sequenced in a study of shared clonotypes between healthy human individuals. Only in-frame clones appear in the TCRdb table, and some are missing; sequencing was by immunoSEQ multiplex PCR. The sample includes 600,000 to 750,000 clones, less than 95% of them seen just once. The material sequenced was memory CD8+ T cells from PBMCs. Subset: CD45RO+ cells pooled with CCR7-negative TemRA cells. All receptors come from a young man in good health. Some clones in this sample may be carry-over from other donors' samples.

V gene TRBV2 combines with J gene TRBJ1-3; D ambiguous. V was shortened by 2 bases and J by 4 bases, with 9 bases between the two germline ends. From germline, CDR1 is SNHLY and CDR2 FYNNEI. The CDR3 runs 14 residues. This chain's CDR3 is CASSEMGSGNTIYF. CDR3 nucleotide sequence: TGTGCCAGCAGTGAAATGGGATCCGGAAACACCATATATTTT. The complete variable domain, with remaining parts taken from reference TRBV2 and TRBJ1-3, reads EPEVTQTPSHQVTQMGQEVILRCVPISNHLYFYWYRQILGQKVEFLVSFYNNEISEKSEIFDDQFSVERPDGSNFTLKIRSTKLEDSAMYFCASSEMGSGNTIYFGEGSWLTVV.

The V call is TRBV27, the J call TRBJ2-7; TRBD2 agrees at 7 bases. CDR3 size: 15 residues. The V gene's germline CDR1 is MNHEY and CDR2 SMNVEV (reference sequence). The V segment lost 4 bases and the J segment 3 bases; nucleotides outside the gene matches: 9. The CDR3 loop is CASSWASGVVYEQYF. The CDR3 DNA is TGTGCCAGCAGTTGGGCTAGCGGTGTAGTCTACGAGCAGTACTTC.

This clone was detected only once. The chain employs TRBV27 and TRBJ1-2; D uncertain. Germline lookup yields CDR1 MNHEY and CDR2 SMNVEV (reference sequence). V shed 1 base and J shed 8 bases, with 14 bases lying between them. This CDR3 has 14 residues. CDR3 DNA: TGTGCCAGCAGTTTATTGGGTTCCAATGCGGGCTACACCTTC. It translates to CASSLLGSNAGYTF.

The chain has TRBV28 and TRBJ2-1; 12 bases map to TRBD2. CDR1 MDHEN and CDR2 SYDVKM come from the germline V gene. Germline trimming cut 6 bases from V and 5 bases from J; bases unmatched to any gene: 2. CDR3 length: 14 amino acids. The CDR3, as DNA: TGTGCCAGCAGGCGACTAGCGGGAGACAATGAGCAGTTCTTC. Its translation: CASRRLAGDNEQFF. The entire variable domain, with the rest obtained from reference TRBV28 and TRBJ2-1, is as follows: DVKVTQSSRYLVKRTGEKVFLECVQDMDHENMFWYRQDPGLGLRLIYFSYDVKMKEKGDIPEGYSVSREKKERFSLILESASTNQTSMYLCASRRLAGDNEQFFGPGTRLTVL.

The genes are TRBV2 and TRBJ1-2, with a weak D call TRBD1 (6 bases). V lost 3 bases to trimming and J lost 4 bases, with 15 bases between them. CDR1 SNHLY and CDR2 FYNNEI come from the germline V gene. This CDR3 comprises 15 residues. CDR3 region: CASSEWGPATYGYTF. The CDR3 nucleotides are TGTGCCAGCAGTGAGTGGGGGCCAGCCACCTATGGCTACACCTTC.

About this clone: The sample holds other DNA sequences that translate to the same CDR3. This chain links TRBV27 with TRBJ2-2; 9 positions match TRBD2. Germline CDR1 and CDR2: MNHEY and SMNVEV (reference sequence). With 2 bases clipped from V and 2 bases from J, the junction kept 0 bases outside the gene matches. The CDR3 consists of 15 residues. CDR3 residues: CASSLGTSNTGELFF. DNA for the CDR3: TGTGCCAGCAGTTTAGGGACTAGCAACACCGGGGAGCTGTTTTTT.

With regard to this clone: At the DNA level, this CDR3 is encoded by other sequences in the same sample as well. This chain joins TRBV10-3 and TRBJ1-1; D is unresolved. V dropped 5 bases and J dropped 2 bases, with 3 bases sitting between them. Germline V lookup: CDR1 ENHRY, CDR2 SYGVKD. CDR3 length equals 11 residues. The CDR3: CAISSNTEAFF. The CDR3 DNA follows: TGTGCCATCAGTTCCAACACTGAAGCTTTCTTT.

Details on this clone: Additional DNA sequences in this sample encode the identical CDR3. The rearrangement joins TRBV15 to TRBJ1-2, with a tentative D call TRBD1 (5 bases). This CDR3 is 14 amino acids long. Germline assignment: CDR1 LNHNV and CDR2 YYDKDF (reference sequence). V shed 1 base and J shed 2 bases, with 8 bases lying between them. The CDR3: CATSRVDTNYGYTF. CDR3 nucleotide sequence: TGTGCCACCAGCAGAGTGGACACCAACTATGGCTACACCTTC.

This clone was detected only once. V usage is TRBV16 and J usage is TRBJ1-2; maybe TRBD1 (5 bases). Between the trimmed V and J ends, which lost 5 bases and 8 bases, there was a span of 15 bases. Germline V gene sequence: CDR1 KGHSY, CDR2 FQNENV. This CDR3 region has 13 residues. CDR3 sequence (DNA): TGTGCCAGCAGCGACAGAGGATTGAGGGGCTACACCTTC. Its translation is CASSDRGLRGYTF.

The CDR3 sequence is CASKTGGVEAFF. The CDR3 region has the DNA TGTGCCAGCAAGACAGGGGGCGTGGAAGCTTTCTTT. The V and J genes are TRBV6-5 and TRBJ1-1; 10 positions match TRBD1. This CDR3 has 12 residues. The germline CDR1 and CDR2 sequences are MNHEY and SVGAGI. With V trimmed by 7 bases and J by 8 bases, 4 bases remained unmatched.

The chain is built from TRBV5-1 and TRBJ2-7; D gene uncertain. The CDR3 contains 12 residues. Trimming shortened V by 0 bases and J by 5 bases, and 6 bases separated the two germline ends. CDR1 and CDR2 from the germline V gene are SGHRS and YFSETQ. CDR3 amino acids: CASSLAGDEQYF. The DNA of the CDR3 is TGCGCCAGCAGCTTGGCGGGTGACGAGCAGTACTTC.

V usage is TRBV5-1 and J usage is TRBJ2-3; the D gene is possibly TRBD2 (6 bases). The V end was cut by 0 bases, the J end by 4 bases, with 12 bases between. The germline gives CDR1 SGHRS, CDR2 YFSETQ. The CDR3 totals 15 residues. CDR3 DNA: TGCGCCAGCAGCTTGGAGCTAGGGGAGGCAGATACGCAGTATTTT. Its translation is CASSLELGEADTQYF.

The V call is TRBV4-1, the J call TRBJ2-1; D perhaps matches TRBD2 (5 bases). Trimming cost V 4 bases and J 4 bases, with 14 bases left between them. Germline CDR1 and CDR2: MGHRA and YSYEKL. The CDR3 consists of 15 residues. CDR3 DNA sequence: TGCGCCAGCAGCCTGGAGAGCGGAGCTTACAATGAGCAGTTCTTC. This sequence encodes CASSLESGAYNEQFF.

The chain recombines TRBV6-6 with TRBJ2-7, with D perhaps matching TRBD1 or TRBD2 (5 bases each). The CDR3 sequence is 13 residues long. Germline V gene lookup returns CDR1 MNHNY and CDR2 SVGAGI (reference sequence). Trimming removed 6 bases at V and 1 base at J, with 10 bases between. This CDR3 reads CASRGDGSYEQYF. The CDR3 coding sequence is TGTGCCAGCAGGGGGGACGGTTCCTACGAGCAGTACTTC.

The CDR3 nucleotides read TGTGCCAGCAGGACGGGACTCAGCTCCTACAATGAGCAGTTCTTC. It is translated as CASRTGLSSYNEQFF. V is TRBV6-5 and J is TRBJ2-1; perhaps TRBD2 as D (6 bases). V lost 6 bases and J lost 0, with 12 bases in between. This CDR3 region has 15 residues. Germline V gives CDR1 MNHEY, CDR2 SVGAGI.

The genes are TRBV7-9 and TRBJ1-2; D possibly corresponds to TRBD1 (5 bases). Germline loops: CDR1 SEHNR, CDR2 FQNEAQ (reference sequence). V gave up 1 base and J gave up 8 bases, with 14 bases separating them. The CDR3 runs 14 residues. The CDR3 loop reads CASSLVGGVEGYTF. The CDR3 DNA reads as TGTGCCAGCAGCTTAGTGGGGGGAGTAGAAGGCTACACCTTC.

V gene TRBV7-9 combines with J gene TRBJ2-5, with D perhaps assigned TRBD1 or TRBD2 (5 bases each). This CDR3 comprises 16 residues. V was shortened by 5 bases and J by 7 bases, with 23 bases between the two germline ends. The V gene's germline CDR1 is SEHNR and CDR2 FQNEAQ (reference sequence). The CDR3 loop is CASSPTPGPTQGTQYF. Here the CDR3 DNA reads TGTGCCAGCAGCCCCACCCCGGGACCAACTCAGGGGACCCAGTACTTC.